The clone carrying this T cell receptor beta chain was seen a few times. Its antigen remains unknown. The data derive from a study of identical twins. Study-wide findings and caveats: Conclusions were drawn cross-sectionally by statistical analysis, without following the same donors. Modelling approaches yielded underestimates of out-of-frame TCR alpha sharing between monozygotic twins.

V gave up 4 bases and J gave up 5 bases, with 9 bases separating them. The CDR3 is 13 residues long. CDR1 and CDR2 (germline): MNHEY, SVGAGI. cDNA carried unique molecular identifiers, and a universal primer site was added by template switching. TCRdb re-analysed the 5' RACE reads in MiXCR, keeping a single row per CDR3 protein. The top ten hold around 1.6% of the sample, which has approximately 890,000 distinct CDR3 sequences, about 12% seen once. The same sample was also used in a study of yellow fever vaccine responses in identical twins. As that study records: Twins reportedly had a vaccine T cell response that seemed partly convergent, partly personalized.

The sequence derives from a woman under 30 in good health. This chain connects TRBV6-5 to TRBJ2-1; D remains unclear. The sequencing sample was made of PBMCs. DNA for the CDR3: TGTGCCAGCAGTTGGGCCGAGGACAATGAGCAGTTCTTC. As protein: CASSWAEDNEQFF.